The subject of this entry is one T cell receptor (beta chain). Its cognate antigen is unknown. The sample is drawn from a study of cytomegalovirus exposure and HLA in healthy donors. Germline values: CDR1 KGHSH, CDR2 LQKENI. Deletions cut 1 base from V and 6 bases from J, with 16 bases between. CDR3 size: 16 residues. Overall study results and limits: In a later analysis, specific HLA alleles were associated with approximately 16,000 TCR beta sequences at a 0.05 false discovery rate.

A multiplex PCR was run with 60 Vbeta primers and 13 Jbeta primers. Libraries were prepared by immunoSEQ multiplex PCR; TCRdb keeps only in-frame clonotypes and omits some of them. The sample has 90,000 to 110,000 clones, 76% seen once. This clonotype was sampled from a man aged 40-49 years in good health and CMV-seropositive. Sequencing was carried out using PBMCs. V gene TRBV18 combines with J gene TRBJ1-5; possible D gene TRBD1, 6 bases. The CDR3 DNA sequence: TGTGCCAGCTCACCACAGGATATAAGGGGGGGTCAGCCCCAGCATTTT. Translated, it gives CASSPQDIRGGQPQHF.